The clone carrying this T cell receptor beta chain was found many times. Its target is not known. This sample stems from a study of CD8+CD57+ T cells in acquired aplastic anemia. In the study overall: Each DNA sample taken from sorted CD4+ and CD8+ cells came to approximately 3 ug on average. Findings of the study overall: Patients were compared with controls for CD8+ Simpson's diversity, and no significant difference emerged. Patients and controls were found to share roughly 31 CD8+ CDR3 sequences.

Investigators profiled TCR beta VDJ and CDR3 from genomic DNA template. TCRdb fed the reads into MiXCR, producing one record per CDR3 protein. The sample shows 150,000 to 200,000 distinct CDR3 sequences, 40% to 60% of them seen only once. The V and J ends lost 5 bases and 3 bases respectively, with 14 bases between them. In germline, CDR1 is SGHVS, CDR2 FQNEAQ. This CDR3 is built from 14 residues. Previously, flow cytometry had revealed CD8+CD57+ cell expansion in the patients chosen for sequencing. Sequencing was carried out using sorted CD4+, CD8+, or CD8+CD57+ T cells (not recorded which) from PBMCs. The receptor comes from a human donor with aplastic anemia. The V call is TRBV7-8, the J call TRBJ2-7, with a possible D match to TRBD1 (6 bases). The CDR3 DNA is TGTGCCAGCAGCCCCATTGGACAGCTCTACGAGCAGTACTTC. It yields the protein CASSPIGQLYEQYF.